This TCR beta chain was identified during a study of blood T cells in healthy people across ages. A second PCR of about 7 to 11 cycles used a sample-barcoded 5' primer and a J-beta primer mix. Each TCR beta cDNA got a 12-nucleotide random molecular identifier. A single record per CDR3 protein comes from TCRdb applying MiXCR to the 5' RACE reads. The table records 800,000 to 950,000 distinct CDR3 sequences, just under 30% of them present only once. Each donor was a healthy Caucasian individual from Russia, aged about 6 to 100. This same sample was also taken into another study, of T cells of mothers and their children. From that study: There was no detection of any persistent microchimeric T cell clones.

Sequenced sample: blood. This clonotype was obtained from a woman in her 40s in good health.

The CDR3 loop reads CSARDGRGLSNQPQHF. The CDR3 nucleotides are TGCAGTGCTAGAGATGGCAGGGGGCTGAGCAATCAGCCCCAGCATTTT. This chain connects TRBV20-1 to TRBJ1-5; 8 nucleotides align to TRBD1. The V segment lost 0 bases and the J segment 1 base; nucleotides outside the gene matches: 5. This CDR3 region has 16 residues. Germline V gene lookup returns CDR1 DFQATT and CDR2 SNEGSKA (reference sequence).